This T cell receptor (beta chain) was recorded in a study of lymphopenia after photon versus proton radiotherapy. Study-wide findings and caveats: After lymphocyte nadir, photon-treated repertoires showed oligoclonal expansion, especially CD8+ Temra. Survival link was tested only in deceased patients; proton benefit remains a possibility.

This CDR3 spans 13 amino acids. Germline V gene data show CDR1 as MNHEY and CDR2 as SMNVEV (reference sequence). Trimming left V 5 bases short and J 7 bases short, with 14 bases between. TCRdb's table, derived via immunoSEQ multiplex PCR, lists solely in-frame clones and lacks some. The sample records around 63,000 clones, approximately 87% being singletons. As concerns this clone: The antigen is unknown.

The sample consisted of peripheral blood, taken from a patient treated with proton-based radiotherapy. V and J are TRBV27 and TRBJ1-2; a possible D gene is TRBD1 (6 bases). The sequence was obtained from a man older than 75 with esophageal cancer. CDR3: CASSPRGAPGYTF. CDR3 in DNA: TGTGCCAGCAGTCCGAGGGGGGCCCCTGGCTACACCTTC.